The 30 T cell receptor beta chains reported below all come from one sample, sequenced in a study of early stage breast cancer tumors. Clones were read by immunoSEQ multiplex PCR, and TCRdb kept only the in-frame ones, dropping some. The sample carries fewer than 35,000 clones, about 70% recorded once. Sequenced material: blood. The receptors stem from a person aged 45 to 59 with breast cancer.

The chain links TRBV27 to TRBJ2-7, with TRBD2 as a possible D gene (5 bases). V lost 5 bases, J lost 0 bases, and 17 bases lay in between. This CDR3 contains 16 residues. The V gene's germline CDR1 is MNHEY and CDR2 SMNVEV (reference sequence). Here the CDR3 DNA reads TGTGCCAGCAGTCCGAAGGGAGCGGTTTACTCCTACGAGCAGTACTTC. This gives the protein CASSPKGAVYSYEQYF.

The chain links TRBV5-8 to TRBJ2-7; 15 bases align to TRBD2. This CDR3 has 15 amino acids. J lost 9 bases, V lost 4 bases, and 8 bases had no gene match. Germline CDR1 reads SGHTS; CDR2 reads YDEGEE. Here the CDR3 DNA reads TGTGCCAGCAGCCCAGGGACTAGCGGGAGGTTACGGCAGTACTTC. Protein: CASSPGTSGRLRQYF.

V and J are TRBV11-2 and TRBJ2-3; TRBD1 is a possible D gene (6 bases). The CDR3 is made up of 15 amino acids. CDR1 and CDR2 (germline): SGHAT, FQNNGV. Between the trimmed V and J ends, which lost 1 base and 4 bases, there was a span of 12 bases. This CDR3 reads CASSLGGTPSDTQYF. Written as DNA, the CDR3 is TGTGCCAGCAGCTTAGGGGGGACACCTTCAGATACGCAGTATTTT.

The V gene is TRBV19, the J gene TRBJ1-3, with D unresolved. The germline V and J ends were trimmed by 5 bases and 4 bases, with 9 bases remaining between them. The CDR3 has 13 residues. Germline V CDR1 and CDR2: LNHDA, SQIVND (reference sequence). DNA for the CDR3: TGTGCCAGTAGTGCCCGACACGGAAACACCATATATTTT. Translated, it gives CASSARHGNTIYF.

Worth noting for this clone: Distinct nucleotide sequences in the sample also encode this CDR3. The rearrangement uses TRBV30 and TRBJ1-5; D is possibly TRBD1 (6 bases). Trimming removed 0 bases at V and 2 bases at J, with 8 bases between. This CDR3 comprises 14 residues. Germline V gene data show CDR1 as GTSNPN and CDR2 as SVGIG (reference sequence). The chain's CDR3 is CAWSVQGGNQPQHF. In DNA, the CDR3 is TGTGCCTGGAGTGTACAGGGCGGCAATCAGCCCCAGCATTTT.

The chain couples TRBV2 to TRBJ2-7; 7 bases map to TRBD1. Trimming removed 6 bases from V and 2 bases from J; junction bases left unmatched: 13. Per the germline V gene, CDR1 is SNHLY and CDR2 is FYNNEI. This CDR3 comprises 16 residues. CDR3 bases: TGTGCCAGCAGCATAACCGGGACAGCTAAAACCTACGAGCAGTACTTC. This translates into CASSITGTAKTYEQYF.

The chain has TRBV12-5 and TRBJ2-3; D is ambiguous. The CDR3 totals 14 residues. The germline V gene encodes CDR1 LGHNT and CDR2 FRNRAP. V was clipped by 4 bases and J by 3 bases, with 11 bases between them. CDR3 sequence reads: CASGSISGTDTQYF. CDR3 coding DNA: TGTGCTAGTGGTTCGATTAGTGGGACAGATACGCAGTATTTT.

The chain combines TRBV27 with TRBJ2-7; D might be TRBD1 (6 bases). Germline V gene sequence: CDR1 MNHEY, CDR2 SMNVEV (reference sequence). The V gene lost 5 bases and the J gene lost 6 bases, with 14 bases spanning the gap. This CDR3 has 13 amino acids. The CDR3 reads CASSPSGGSEQYF. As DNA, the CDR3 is TGTGCCAGCAGTCCCTCTGGGGGCAGCGAGCAGTACTTC.

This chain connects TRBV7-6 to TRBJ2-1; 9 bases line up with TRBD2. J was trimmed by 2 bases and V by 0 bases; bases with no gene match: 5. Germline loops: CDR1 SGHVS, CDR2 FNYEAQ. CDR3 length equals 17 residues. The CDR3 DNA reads TGTGCCAGCAGCTTAGCTGCTCTAGCGGGGACCTACAATGAGCAGTTCTTC. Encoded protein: CASSLAALAGTYNEQFF.

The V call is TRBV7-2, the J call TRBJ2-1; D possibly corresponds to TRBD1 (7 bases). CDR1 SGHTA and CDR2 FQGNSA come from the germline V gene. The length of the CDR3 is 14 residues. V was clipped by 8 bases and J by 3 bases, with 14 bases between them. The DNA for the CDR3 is TGTGCCAGCGGGGGGACAGACCGCTACAATGAGCAGTTCTTC. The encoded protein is CASGGTDRYNEQFF.

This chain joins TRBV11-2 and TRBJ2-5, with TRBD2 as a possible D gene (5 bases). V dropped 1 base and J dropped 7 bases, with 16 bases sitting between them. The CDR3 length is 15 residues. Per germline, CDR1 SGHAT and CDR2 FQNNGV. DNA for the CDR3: TGTGCCAGCAGCTTAGTGTCCGGGAACCGGGGGACCCAGTACTTC. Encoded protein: CASSLVSGNRGTQYF.

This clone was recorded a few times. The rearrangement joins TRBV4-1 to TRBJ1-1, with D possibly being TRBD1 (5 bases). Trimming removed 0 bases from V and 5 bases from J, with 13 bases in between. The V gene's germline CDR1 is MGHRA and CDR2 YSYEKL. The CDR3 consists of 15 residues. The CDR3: CASSQDVGAGTEAFF. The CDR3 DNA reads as TGCGCCAGCAGCCAAGATGTAGGGGCCGGGACTGAAGCTTTCTTT.

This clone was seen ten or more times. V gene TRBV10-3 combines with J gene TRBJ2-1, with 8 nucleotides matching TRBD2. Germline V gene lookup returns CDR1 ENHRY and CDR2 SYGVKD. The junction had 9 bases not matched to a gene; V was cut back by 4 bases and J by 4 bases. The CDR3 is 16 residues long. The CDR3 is CAISGSGSGSYNEQFF. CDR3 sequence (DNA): TGTGCCATCAGTGGTAGCGGAAGCGGGAGTTACAATGAGCAGTTCTTC.

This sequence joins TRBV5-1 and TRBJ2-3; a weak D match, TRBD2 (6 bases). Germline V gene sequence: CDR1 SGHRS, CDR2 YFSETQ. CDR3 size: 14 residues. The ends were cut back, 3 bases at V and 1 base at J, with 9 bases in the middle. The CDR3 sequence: CASSWWRGTDTQYF. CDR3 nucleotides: TGCGCCAGCAGCTGGTGGAGGGGCACAGATACGCAGTATTTT.

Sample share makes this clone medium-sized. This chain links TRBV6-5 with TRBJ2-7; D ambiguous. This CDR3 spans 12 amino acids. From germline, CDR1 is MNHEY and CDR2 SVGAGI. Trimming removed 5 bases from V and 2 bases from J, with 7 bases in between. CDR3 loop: CASSIRTYEQYF. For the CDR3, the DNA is TGTGCCAGCAGTATTCGGACCTACGAGCAGTACTTC.

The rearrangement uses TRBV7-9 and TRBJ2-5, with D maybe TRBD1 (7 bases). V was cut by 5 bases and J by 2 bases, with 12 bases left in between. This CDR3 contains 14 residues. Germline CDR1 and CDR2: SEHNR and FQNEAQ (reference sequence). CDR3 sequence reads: CASSGGTEQETQYF. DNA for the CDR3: TGTGCCAGCAGCGGCGGGACAGAGCAAGAGACCCAGTACTTC.

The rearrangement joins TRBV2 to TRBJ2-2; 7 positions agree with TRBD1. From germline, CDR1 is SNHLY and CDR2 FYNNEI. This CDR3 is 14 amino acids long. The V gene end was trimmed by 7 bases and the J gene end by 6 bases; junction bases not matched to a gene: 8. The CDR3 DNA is TGTGCCAGCAACCGACAGGGAAAGGCCGGGGAGCTGTTTTTT. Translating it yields CASNRQGKAGELFF. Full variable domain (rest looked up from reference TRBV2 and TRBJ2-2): EPEVTQTPSHQVTQMGQEVILRCVPISNHLYFYWYRQILGQKVEFLVSFYNNEISEKSEIFDDQFSVERPDGSNFTLKIRSTKLEDSAMYFCASNRQGKAGELFFGEGSRLTVL.

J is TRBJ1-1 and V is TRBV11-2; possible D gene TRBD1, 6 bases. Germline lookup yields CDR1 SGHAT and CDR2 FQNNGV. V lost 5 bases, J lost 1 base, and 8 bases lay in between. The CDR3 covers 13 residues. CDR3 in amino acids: CASSPGENTEAFF. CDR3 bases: TGTGCCAGCAGCCCAGGGGAGAACACTGAAGCTTTCTTT.

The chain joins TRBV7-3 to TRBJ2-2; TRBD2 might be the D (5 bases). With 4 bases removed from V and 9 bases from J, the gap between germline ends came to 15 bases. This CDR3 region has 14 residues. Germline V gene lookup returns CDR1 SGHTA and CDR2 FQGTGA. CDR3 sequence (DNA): TGTGCCAGCAGCTCCGGCATGGGAGTAAGGGAGCTGTTTTTT. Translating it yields CASSSGMGVRELFF.

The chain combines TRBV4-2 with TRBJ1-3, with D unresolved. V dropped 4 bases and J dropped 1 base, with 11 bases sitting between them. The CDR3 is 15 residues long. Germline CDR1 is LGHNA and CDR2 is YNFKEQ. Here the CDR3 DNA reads TGTGCCAGCAGCCCCCGGGGTGAATCTGGAAACACCATATATTTT. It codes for CASSPRGESGNTIYF.

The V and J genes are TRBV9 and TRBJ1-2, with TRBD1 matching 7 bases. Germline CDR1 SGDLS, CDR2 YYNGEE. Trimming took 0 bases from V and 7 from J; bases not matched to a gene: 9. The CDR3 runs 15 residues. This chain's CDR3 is CASSVEGGQPRGYTF. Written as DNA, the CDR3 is TGTGCCAGCAGCGTAGAGGGGGGACAGCCCCGTGGCTACACCTTC.

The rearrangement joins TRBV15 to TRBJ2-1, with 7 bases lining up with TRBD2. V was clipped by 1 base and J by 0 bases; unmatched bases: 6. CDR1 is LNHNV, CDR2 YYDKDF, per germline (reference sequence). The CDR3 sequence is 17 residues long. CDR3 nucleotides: TGTGCCACCAGCAGAGTATATGGGAGGGACTCCTACAATGAGCAGTTCTTC. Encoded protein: CATSRVYGRDSYNEQFF.

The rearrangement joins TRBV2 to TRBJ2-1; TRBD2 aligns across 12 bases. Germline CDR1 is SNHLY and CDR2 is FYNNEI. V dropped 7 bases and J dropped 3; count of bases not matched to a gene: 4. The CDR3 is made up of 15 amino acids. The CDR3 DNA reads TGTGCCAGCACTTGGACTAGCGGGAACTACAATGAGCAGTTCTTC. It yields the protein CASTWTSGNYNEQFF.

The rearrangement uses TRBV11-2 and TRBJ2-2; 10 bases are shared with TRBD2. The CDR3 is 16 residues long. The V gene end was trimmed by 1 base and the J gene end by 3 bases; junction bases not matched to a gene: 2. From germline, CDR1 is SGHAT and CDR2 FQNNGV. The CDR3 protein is CASSLGLAGDTGELFF. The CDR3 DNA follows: TGTGCCAGCAGCTTAGGGCTAGCGGGGGACACCGGGGAGCTGTTTTTT.

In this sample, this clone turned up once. The CDR3 coding sequence is TGTGCCAGCAGCCTAGCGGGAATATTCCGGGGAGATACGCAGTATTTT. Translation gives CASSLAGIFRGDTQYF. The chain combines TRBV5-4 with TRBJ2-3, with 9 nucleotides matching TRBD2. Looked up from germline, CDR1 is SGHNT and CDR2 is YYREEE (reference sequence). This CDR3 contains 16 residues. J lost 5 bases, V lost 4 bases, and 11 bases had no gene match.

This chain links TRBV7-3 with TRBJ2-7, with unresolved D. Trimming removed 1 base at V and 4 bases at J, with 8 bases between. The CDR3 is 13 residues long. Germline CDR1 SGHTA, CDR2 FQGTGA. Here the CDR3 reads CASSLKGSYEQYF. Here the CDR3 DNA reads TGTGCCAGCAGCTTAAAGGGCTCATACGAGCAGTACTTC. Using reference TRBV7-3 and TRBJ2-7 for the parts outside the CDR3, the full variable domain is GAGVSQTPSNKVTEKGKYVELRCDPISGHTALYWYRQSLGQGPEFLIYFQGTGAADDSGLPNDRFFAVRPEGSVSTLKIQRTERGDSAVYLCASSLKGSYEQYFGPGTRLTVT.

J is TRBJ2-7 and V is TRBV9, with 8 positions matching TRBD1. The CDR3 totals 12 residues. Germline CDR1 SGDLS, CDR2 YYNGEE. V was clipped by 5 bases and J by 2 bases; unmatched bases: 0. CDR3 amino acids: CASRQGAYEQYF. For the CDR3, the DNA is TGTGCCAGCAGACAGGGGGCCTACGAGCAGTACTTC.

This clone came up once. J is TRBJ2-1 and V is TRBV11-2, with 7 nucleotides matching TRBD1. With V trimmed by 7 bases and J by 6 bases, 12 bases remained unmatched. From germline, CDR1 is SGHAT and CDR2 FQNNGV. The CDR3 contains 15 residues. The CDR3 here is CASNKGGQMFNEQFF. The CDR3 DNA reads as TGTGCCAGCAACAAAGGGGGACAGATGTTCAATGAGCAGTTCTTC.

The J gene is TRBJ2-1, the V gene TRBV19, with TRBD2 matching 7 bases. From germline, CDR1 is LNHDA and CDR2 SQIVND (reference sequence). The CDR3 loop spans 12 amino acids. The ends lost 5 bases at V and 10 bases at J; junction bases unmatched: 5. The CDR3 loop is CASSPPGREQFF. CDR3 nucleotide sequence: TGTGCCAGTAGTCCACCCGGGAGGGAGCAGTTCTTC.

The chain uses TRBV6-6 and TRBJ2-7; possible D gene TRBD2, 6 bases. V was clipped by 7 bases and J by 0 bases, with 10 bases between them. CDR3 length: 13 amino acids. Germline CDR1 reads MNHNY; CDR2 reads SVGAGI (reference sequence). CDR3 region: CASTGLSSYEQYF. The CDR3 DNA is TGTGCCAGCACGGGACTTTCCTCCTACGAGCAGTACTTC.